This TCR beta chain was recorded in a study of shared clonotypes between healthy human individuals (dated by TCRdb to about 2020). Regarding the complete study: The cohort comprised a couple of women and a few men aged 18 to 49 years. For each donor, CD4 naive and CD4 memory were each run on three plates, CD8 naive on two plates, and CD8 memory on one plate. Blood TCR repertoires of roughly five healthy adults were deeply sequenced to estimate repertoire size and the extent of clonotype sharing between individuals. Libraries were prepared and TCR repertoires were sequenced by different laboratories using diverse techniques, in order to increase sequencing depth and limit assay-specific biases. Each donor's leukapheresis produced roughly between roughly 0.85 and 9.5 billion PBMCs.

Study-wide findings and limitations: Sampling was limited to blood, and TCR repertoires in tissue likely differ from TCR repertoires in blood. Sharing across a few donors was observed for about 4.8% of naive CD4, about 4% of naive CD8, roughly 2.3% of memory CD4, and about 0.39% of memory CD8 clonotypes. Pairwise subsampling led to the expectation that sequencing depth would affect the degree of clonotype sharing among donors. Compared with non-shared clonotypes, clonotypes shared by all four sorted-subset donors had higher generation probabilities. Because the study included a small number of donors, the genetic and exposure-history diversity represented was limited. Incomplete sequencing was indicated by rarefaction of sorted-subset datasets, despite the large sequencing depth. Naive subsets generally had larger estimated clonotype richness than memory subsets did.

Trimming takes 3 bases from V and 4 bases from J, and the germline ends sit 9 bases apart. For CDR1 and CDR2, the germline V gene lists SGHRS and YFSETQ. The CDR3 spans 13 residues, from the cysteine through the phenylalanine. Left in the record is the CDR3 DNA by itself, 39 bases read in frame from the first base. Using the deep immunoSEQ assay, multiplex PCR amplified TCR CDR3 regions from genomic DNA. For each cell subset, the extracted genomic DNA was distributed evenly across all wells of several immunoSEQ 96-well plates, and each plate served as one replicate. Each replicate PCR for sorted subsets received about 210 ng genomic DNA, equal to roughly 30,000 T cell genomes. Purified libraries were measured with a Qubit 3.0 fluorometer, size-checked on a Bioanalyzer 2100, and measured again with the KAPA Library Quantification kit. A separate single-read 150-cycle Illumina NextSeq 550 flow cell was used to sequence each immunoSEQ 96-well plate. In the source study's methods: Because the immunoSEQ output included only junctional sequences and no quality scores, the filtering could not be the same as the filtering used for full-length reads. Sequences were annotated with PyIR, a Python wrapper for IgBLAST v1.9, and V/J genes and CDR3 were assigned using IMGT germline references. Reads were filtered out if the reads had weak V/J assignments (E-value above 1e-6), no CDR3, stop codons, out-of-frame junctions, or ambiguous translated residues. V3J clonotypes were defined as sequences sharing the same inferred V gene, J gene, and CDR3 amino acid sequence. To compute the percentage overlap between repertoires, the number of shared unique clonotypes was divided by the size of the smaller repertoire. RTK rarefaction, the Chao1 estimator, and Recon v2.1 estimates of unobserved clonotypes were used to assess repertoire richness. For all TCRbeta clonotypes obtained by the gDNA method from a handful of donors, generation probabilities were computed with OLGA. Held by TCRdb, this immuneACCESS table contains in-frame sequences only and omits some clones. Under half of the omission traces to an unresolved V gene where checked; the cause of the rest is unknown. V, J and clone size are those of that table, while D and trimming were read from the DNA. Within this sample are 2 million to 2.5 million clones, with approximately 94% of them counted one time only. The leading ten clones occupy approximately 0.13% of the sample.

The donors were healthy, HIV-negative adults with no recently reported acute infections or vaccinations. Every donor was a Caucasian adult living in Nashville, Tennessee, USA. CD4+ T cells were enriched through magnetic negative selection, after which naive cells were positively selected on CD45RA and the remaining negative fraction served as the memory subset. Blood was collected by leukapheresis, and PBMCs were isolated by Ficoll-Histopaque density gradient centrifugation and then cryopreserved in liquid nitrogen vapor phase. Analytical flow cytometry was used to check the purity and quantity of every magnetically sorted T cell population. Genomic DNA was isolated from every sorted fraction and measured by UV absorbance on a Nanodrop 2000c. About this clone: Its antigen is currently not known. No much larger clone exists at a distance of one base, and base qualities are not known.

Material: naive CD4+ T cells sorted from blood. In the paper's terms, the cell subset or site label means: CD45RA+ positively selected. The receptor was isolated from a young man in good health. The V and J segments used are TRBV5-1 and TRBJ2-3; the D gene could be TRBD1 or TRBD2, each one agreeing over 5 bases. The DNA sequence reads TGCGCCAGCAGCTCCGGGGACCCAGATACGCAGTATTTT. Translated, it reads CASSSGDPDTQYF.